The 30 T cell receptor beta chains in this list originate from one sample, sequenced in a study of beta chain features in type 1 diabetes. Findings of the study overall: Among patients with Type 1 diabetes, TCRB CDR3s were moderately but significantly shorter in every one of the four CD4+ subsets.

What these receptors recognize is not known. TCRB transcripts that were expressed got sequenced, as all of the isolated RNA had been reverse transcribed. The protocol was immunoSEQ multiplex PCR, while the TCRdb copy is restricted to in-frame clones and leaves out a portion. The sample has a few hundred thousand clones, roughly an eighth seen once. What was sequenced was naive CD4+ T cells from blood. Every receptor here comes from a man aged 30-40 years with type 1 diabetes.

The sample holds a few counts of this clone. The J gene is TRBJ2-3, the V gene TRBV7-9; TRBD1 might be the D (6 bases). This CDR3 contains 17 residues. CDR1 and CDR2 from the germline V gene are SEHNR and FQNEAQ (reference sequence). V lost 5 bases and J lost 2, with 20 bases in between. The CDR3 sequence: CASSKNVGQGFTDTQYF. The CDR3 DNA is TGTGCCAGCAGCAAAAACGTCGGGCAGGGGTTCACAGATACGCAGTATTTT.

CDR3 nucleotide sequence: TGCGCCAGCAGCCAAGGACTAGCGGATCTCCACGGCGATGAGCAGTTCTTC. Residues: CASSQGLADLHGDEQFF. V gene TRBV5-1 combines with J gene TRBJ2-1, with TRBD2 identical over 10 bases. V shed 4 bases, J shed 8 bases, and the junction held 15 bases outside the gene matches. This CDR3 contains 17 residues. Germline CDR1 and CDR2: SGHRS and YFSETQ.

The gene calls are TRBV18 and TRBJ2-7, with TRBD1 matching over 8 bases. CDR1 is KGHSH and CDR2 is LQKENI in the germline V gene. After removal of 3 bases from V and 2 bases from J, the junction contained 9 bases not matched to a gene. The CDR3 has 16 amino acids. The CDR3 spells CASSPGQGIFPYEQYF. The CDR3 region has the DNA TGTGCCAGCTCACCTGGACAGGGCATATTTCCCTACGAGCAGTACTTC.

The V and J genes are TRBV21-1 and TRBJ2-3; TRBD2 is taken as the D call from the table, unchecked against the DNA. TRBV21-1 counts as a pseudogene. The CDR3 extends over 17 amino acids. The CDR3 loop is CASSKAHLGRDVDTQYF. In DNA form, the CDR3 reads TGTGCCAGCAGCAAAGCGCACCTCGGGAGGGATGTAGATACGCAGTATTTT.

The V and J genes are TRBV30 and TRBJ1-5; TRBD1 agrees at 8 bases. Looked up from germline, CDR1 is GTSNPN and CDR2 is SVGIG (reference sequence). The J segment lost 3 bases and the V segment lost 5 bases, leaving 3 bases of the junction unmatched. This CDR3 region has 13 residues. The CDR3 region has the DNA TGTGCCTGGTCGGACAGGGTCAATCAGCCCCAGCATTTT. Its translation is CAWSDRVNQPQHF.

The chain employs TRBV4-2 and TRBJ2-1; 7 bases fit TRBD2. The CDR3 contains 15 residues. V was clipped by 2 bases and J by 5 bases; unmatched bases: 6. CDR1 and CDR2 from the germline V gene are LGHNA and YNFKEQ. In DNA, the CDR3 is TGTGCCAGCAGCCAATCCAGCGGGATCCACAATGAGCAGTTCTTC. The encoded protein is CASSQSSGIHNEQFF.

The V and J genes are TRBV6-1 and TRBJ2-2; D is possibly TRBD1 (6 bases). V was cut by 5 bases and J by 5 bases, with 12 bases left in between. This CDR3 comprises 14 residues. The germline V gene has CDR1 MNHNS and CDR2 SASEGT. In nucleotides, the CDR3 is TGTGCCAGCAGTAGGACAGAAATTACCGGGGAGCTGTTTTTT. It translates to CASSRTEITGELFF.

The table lists this clone with a few counts. The rearrangement joins TRBV10-2 to TRBJ2-5; D perhaps matches TRBD2 (5 bases). This CDR3 has 12 amino acids. The V gene's germline CDR1 is WSHSY and CDR2 SAAADI. The germline V and J ends were trimmed by 5 bases and 5 bases, with 9 bases remaining between them. The CDR3 DNA reads TGCGCCAGCAGTCTCGGGGTGGAGACCCAGTACTTC. Protein product: CASSLGVETQYF.

This clone has only a few counts. CDR3 in amino acids: CSALGQGGTEAFF. The CDR3 region has the DNA TGCAGCGCATTAGGACAGGGGGGCACTGAAGCTTTCTTT. The chain recombines TRBV29-1 with TRBJ1-1, with TRBD1 identical over 10 bases. Germline assignment: CDR1 SQVTM and CDR2 ANQGSEA. V shed 7 bases, J shed 4 bases, and the junction held 6 bases outside the gene matches. CDR3 length equals 13 residues. Together with reference TRBV29-1 and TRBJ1-1, the CDR3 gives the full variable domain: SAVISQKPSRDICQRGTSLTIQCQVDSQVTMMFWYRQQPGQSLTLIATANQGSEATYESGFVIDKFPISRPNLTFSTLTVSNMSPEDSSIYLCSALGQGGTEAFFGQGTRLTVV.

This clone was counted only a few times. CDR3 protein: CSAFGNEQFF. As DNA, the CDR3 is TGCAGTGCGTTCGGGAATGAGCAGTTCTTC. The chain carries TRBV20-1 and TRBJ2-1, with D unresolved. V shed 6 bases and J shed 7 bases, with 7 bases lying between them. CDR3 length: 10 residues. Germline V gene sequence: CDR1 DFQATT, CDR2 SNEGSKA (reference sequence).

This chain joins TRBV27 and TRBJ2-5; TRBD1 agrees at 9 bases. The CDR3 contains 13 residues. Per germline, CDR1 MNHEY and CDR2 SMNVEV (reference sequence). V gave up 7 bases and J gave up 4 bases; unmatched junction bases: 4. The CDR3 sequence: CASTGTGRETQYF. The DNA for the CDR3 is TGTGCCAGCACCGGGACAGGGCGAGAGACCCAGTACTTC.

The sample holds a few counts of this clone. The genes are TRBV7-2 and TRBJ2-7; D remains unclear. V was cut by 3 bases and J by 1 base, with 7 bases left in between. The CDR3 length is 13 residues. Germline values: CDR1 SGHTA, CDR2 FQGNSA. As DNA, the CDR3 is TGTGCCAGCAGCTTTCAGGTATCCTACGAGCAGTACTTC. Encoded protein: CASSFQVSYEQYF.

The chain has TRBV4-2 and TRBJ2-5; D may be TRBD2 (6 bases). This CDR3 is 16 amino acids long. The germline V gene encodes CDR1 LGHNA and CDR2 YNFKEQ. Trimming took off 1 base at V and 1 base at J, with 13 bases between the two ends. CDR3 region: CASSQGSSVSQETQYF. The CDR3 coding sequence is TGTGCCAGCAGCCAAGGTTCTAGCGTATCCCAAGAGACCCAGTACTTC.

V usage is TRBV27 and J usage is TRBJ2-5; 11 bases match TRBD1. The V gene's germline CDR1 is MNHEY and CDR2 SMNVEV (reference sequence). The CDR3 contains 15 residues. V lost 5 bases and J lost 5; bases outside the gene matches: 7. Written as DNA, the CDR3 is TGTGCCAGCAGTGCGGGGGACAGGGGGTCGGAGACCCAGTACTTC. It is translated as CASSAGDRGSETQYF.

This clone was found a few times. The chain is built from TRBV7-9 and TRBJ1-1; a weak D match, TRBD1 (5 bases). Germline CDR1 SEHNR, CDR2 FQNEAQ (reference sequence). Trimming removed 5 bases from V and 0 bases from J, with 7 bases in between. The CDR3 is 13 residues long. This CDR3 is CASSQDMNTEAFF. The DNA of the CDR3 is TGTGCCAGCAGCCAGGACATGAACACTGAAGCTTTCTTT.

The chain uses TRBV5-1 and TRBJ1-1; 7 bases are a match to TRBD1. The CDR3 totals 14 residues. Per the germline V gene, CDR1 is SGHRS and CDR2 is YFSETQ. With V trimmed by 4 bases and J by 4 bases, 7 bases remained unmatched. For the CDR3, the DNA is TGCGCCAGCAGCACCACAGGGGCGGGCACTGAAGCTTTCTTT. It codes for CASSTTGAGTEAFF.

The chain combines TRBV2 with TRBJ1-2; 7 bases align to TRBD1. The CDR3 loop spans 14 amino acids. From germline, CDR1 is SNHLY and CDR2 FYNNEI. V was pared by 4 bases and J by 3 bases, with 5 bases of the junction left unmatched. The CDR3 sequence is CASSARQGHYGYTF. In DNA, the CDR3 is TGTGCCAGCAGTGCCAGACAGGGACACTATGGCTACACCTTC.

This clone occurred once. An end of the junction differs from the germline gene, which may be a read error. The V call is TRBV15, the J call TRBJ2-4; TRBD2 is a possible D gene (5 bases). CDR3 length equals 12 residues. Looked up from germline, CDR1 is LNHNV and CDR2 is YYDKDF (reference sequence). This CDR3 reads CATSRDRGSYHF. CDR3 DNA sequence: TGTGCCACCAGCAGAGACAGAGGGAGTTACCACTTC.

This clone was detected a few times. The chain links TRBV21-1 to TRBJ2-5; the D call of TRBD1 is as the table states it, not checked on the DNA. TRBV21-1 is assigned pseudogene status. The CDR3 runs 16 residues. The CDR3 nucleotides read TGTGCCAGCAGCAAAACGGGGACAAGGGTCCAAGAGACCCAGTACTTC. This translates into CASSKTGTRVQETQYF.

This clone was observed a few times. An end of the junction differs from the germline gene, which may be a read error. The genes are TRBV7-2 and TRBJ2-3; 11 bases are a match to TRBD2. Germline V gene data show CDR1 as SGHTA and CDR2 as FQGNSA. This CDR3 spans 14 amino acids. CDR3 DNA sequence: TGTGCCAGCAGCCTAGCGGGAGGTCTTTATACGCAGTATTTT. Protein sequence: CASSLAGGLYTQYF.

The J gene is TRBJ2-5, the V gene TRBV15; 9 bases map to TRBD1. Germline values: CDR1 LNHNV, CDR2 YYDKDF (reference sequence). The CDR3 sequence is 14 residues long. V trimming: 4 bases; J trimming: 5 bases; junction bases outside the gene matches: 5. CDR3: CATSISDRGETQYF. The CDR3 coding sequence is TGTGCCACCAGCATTTCGGACAGGGGTGAGACCCAGTACTTC.

The chain is built from TRBV6-5 and TRBJ1-1; D gene ambiguous. The germline V and J ends were trimmed by 8 bases and 1 base, with 11 bases remaining between them. This CDR3 comprises 13 residues. Germline lookup yields CDR1 MNHEY and CDR2 SVGAGI. CDR3 loop: CASRRMGNTEAFF. The DNA for the CDR3 is TGTGCCAGCCGGAGGATGGGGAACACTGAAGCTTTCTTT.

In its sample, this clone was seen a few times. This chain links TRBV7-3 with TRBJ1-2, with 7 bases identical to TRBD1. There are 14 residues in the CDR3. Per germline, CDR1 SGHTA and CDR2 FQGTGA. The trim removed 4 bases at V and 8 bases at J, leaving 10 bases unmatched. The CDR3 reads CASSSPRQGRGYTF. For the CDR3, the DNA is TGTGCCAGCAGCTCACCCCGACAGGGCCGGGGCTACACCTTC.

The J gene is TRBJ2-7, the V gene TRBV9, with D unclear. Germline-derived CDR1 and CDR2 are SGDLS and YYNGEE. V was trimmed by 5 bases and J by 3 bases, leaving 18 bases between them. The CDR3 extends over 15 amino acids. As DNA, the CDR3 is TGTGCCAGCAGTCCCCTGGGCGTCGGTATCTACGAGCAGTACTTC. It is translated as CASSPLGVGIYEQYF.

The chain carries TRBV10-3 and TRBJ2-1, with 12 bases matching TRBD2. The germline V gene has CDR1 ENHRY and CDR2 SYGVKD. The CDR3 is 16 amino acids. V shed 6 bases and J 4 bases; nucleotides not matched to a gene: 7. The CDR3 loop reads CAIRLTSGSKYNEQFF. The CDR3 DNA follows: TGTGCCATCAGGTTGACTAGCGGGAGTAAGTACAATGAGCAGTTCTTC.

This sequence joins TRBV18 and TRBJ2-7, with D perhaps TRBD1 (6 bases). The CDR3 length is 14 residues. Germline CDR1 and CDR2: KGHSH and LQKENI. With 5 bases removed from V and 3 bases from J, the gap between germline ends came to 14 bases. CDR3 nucleotides: TGTGCCAGCTCAGGGACAAAGGGGAGCTACGAGCAGTACTTC. Residues: CASSGTKGSYEQYF.

The sample holds a few counts of this clone. The chain has TRBV28 and TRBJ2-5, with D unresolved. The CDR3 loop spans 13 amino acids. CDR1 and CDR2 (germline): MDHEN, SYDVKM. The V end was cut by 3 bases, the J end by 2 bases, with 7 bases between. The CDR3 nucleotides are TGTGCCAGCAGTTTTCAGGCTCAAGAGACCCAGTACTTC. It codes for CASSFQAQETQYF.

In its sample, this clone was seen a few times. The chain couples TRBV9 to TRBJ2-1; the D gene is possibly TRBD1 (6 bases). This CDR3 region has 15 residues. Trimming took 3 bases from V and 2 from J, leaving 12 bases between them. Germline CDR1 reads SGDLS; CDR2 reads YYNGEE. In DNA form, the CDR3 reads TGTGCCAGCAGCGAGGCAGGGGATACCTACAATGAGCAGTTCTTC. This encodes CASSEAGDTYNEQFF.

This chain uses TRBV2 with TRBJ2-7; D may be TRBD2 (5 bases). V was pared by 6 bases and J by 5 bases, with 11 bases between. Per germline, CDR1 SNHLY and CDR2 FYNNEI. The CDR3 spans 12 residues. The CDR3 region is CASSSLTNEQYF. The CDR3 DNA reads TGTGCCAGCAGCTCCCTGACTAACGAGCAGTACTTC.

This clone was observed a handful of times. The rearrangement uses TRBV12-5 and TRBJ2-1; 12 positions match TRBD2. Germline V gives CDR1 LGHNT, CDR2 FRNRAP. V was clipped by 2 bases and J by 3 bases; unmatched bases: 5. The CDR3 has 17 residues. CDR3 DNA sequence: TGTGCTAGTGGTTTGCTCGGGACTAGCGGGCACTACAATGAGCAGTTCTTC. Protein product: CASGLLGTSGHYNEQFF.